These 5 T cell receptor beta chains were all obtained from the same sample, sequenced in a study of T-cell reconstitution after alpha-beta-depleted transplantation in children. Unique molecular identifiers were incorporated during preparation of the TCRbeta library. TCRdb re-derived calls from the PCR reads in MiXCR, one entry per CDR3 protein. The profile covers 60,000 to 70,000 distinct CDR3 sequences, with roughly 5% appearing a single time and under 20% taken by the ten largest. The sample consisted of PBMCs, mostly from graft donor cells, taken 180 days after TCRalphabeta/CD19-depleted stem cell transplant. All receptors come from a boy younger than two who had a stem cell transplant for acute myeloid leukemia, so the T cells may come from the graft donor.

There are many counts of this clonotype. The CDR3 sequence is CASSRDSTSYEQYF. CDR3 DNA sequence: TGTGCCAGCAGTCGCGATAGTACTTCCTACGAGCAGTACTTC. V is TRBV12-3 or TRBV12-4 and J is TRBJ2-7; D remains ambiguous. Trimming stripped 5 bases from V and 1 base from J, with 12 bases between. The CDR3 spans 14 residues.

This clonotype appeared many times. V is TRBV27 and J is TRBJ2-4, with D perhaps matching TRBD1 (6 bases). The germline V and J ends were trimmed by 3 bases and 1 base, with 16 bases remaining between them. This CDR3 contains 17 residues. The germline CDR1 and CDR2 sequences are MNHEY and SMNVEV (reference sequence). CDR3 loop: CASSFRGGRMAKNIQYF. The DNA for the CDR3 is TGTGCCAGCAGTTTTCGAGGGGGACGGATGGCCAAAAACATTCAGTACTTC.

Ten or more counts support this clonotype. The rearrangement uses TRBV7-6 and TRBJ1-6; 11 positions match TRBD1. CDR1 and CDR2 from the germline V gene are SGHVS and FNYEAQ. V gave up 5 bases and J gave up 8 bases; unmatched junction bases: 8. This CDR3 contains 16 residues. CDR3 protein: CASSPRTGGMDSPLHF. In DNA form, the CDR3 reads TGTGCCAGCAGCCCGAGGACAGGGGGCATGGATTCACCCCTCCACTTT. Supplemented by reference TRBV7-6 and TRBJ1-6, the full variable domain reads GAGVSQSPRYKVTKRGQDVALRCDPISGHVSLYWYRQALGQGPEFLTYFNYEAQQDKSGLPNDRFSAERPEGSISTLTIQRTEQRDSAMYRCASSPRTGGMDSPLHFGNGTRLTVT.

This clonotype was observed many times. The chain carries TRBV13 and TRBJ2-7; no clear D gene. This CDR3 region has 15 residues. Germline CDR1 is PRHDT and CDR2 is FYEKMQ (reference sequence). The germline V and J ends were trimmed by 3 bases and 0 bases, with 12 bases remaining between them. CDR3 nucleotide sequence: TGTGCCAGCAGCTTTAGGGTCTGGAGCTCCTACGAGCAGTACTTC. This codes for CASSFRVWSSYEQYF.

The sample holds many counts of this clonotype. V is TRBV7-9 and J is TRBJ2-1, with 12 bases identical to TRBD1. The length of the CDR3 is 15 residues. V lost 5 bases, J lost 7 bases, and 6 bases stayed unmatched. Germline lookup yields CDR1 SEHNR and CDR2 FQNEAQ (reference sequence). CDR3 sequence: CASSPGTGGLNEQFF. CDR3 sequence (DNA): TGTGCCAGCAGCCCCGGGACAGGGGGCTTGAATGAGCAGTTCTTC.